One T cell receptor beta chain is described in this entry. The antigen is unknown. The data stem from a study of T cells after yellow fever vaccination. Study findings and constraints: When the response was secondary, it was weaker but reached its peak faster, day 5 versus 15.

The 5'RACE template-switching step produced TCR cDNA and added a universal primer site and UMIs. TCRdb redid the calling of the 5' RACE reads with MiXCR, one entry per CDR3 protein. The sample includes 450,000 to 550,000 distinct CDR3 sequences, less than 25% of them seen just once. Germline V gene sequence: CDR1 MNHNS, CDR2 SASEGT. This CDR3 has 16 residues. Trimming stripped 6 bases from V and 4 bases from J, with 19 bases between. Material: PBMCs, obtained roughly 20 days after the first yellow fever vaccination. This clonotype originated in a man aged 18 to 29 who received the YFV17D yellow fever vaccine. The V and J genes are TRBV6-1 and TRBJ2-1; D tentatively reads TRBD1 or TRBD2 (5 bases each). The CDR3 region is CASRVARGGSYNEQFF. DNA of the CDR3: TGTGCCAGCAGAGTGGCGAGGGGTGGTTCATACAATGAGCAGTTCTTC.